One sample yielded the 3 T cell receptor beta chains listed below, sequenced in a study of cytomegalovirus exposure and HLA in healthy donors. Primers: 60 Vbeta forward and 13 Jbeta reverse. Libraries were prepared by immunoSEQ multiplex PCR; TCRdb keeps only in-frame clonotypes and omits some of them. The sample has about 140,000 clones, 61% seen once; the top ten hold around 1.8%. Material for sequencing was PBMCs. The receptors were gathered from a male donor in good health and CMV-seronegative.

V gene TRBV30 combines with J gene TRBJ1-6; 8 nucleotides agree with TRBD1. Germline CDR1 is GTSNPN and CDR2 is SVGIG (reference sequence). The junction had 6 bases not matched to a gene; V was cut back by 2 bases and J by 9 bases. CDR3 length equals 14 residues. The CDR3 DNA is TGTGCCTGGAGTTTCGGGACAGGACCTTCACCCCTCCACTTT. Encoded protein: CAWSFGTGPSPLHF.

This chain joins TRBV7-3 and TRBJ2-2; D is unclear. Germline CDR1 is SGHTA and CDR2 is FQGTGA. The CDR3 loop spans 15 amino acids. With 2 bases removed from V and 1 base from J, the gap between germline ends came to 8 bases. As DNA, the CDR3 is TGTGCCAGCAGCTTATCCCCAGAGAACACCGGGGAGCTGTTTTTT. Translated: CASSLSPENTGELFF.

J is TRBJ2-1 and V is TRBV14; D may be TRBD2 (6 bases). CDR3 length: 16 amino acids. V was pared by 0 bases and J by 8 bases, with 17 bases between. Germline CDR1 reads SGHDN; CDR2 reads FVKESK. The CDR3 sequence is CASSQDRGLTSHEQFF. For the CDR3, the DNA is TGTGCCAGCAGCCAAGATAGGGGACTTACGTCTCATGAGCAGTTCTTC.